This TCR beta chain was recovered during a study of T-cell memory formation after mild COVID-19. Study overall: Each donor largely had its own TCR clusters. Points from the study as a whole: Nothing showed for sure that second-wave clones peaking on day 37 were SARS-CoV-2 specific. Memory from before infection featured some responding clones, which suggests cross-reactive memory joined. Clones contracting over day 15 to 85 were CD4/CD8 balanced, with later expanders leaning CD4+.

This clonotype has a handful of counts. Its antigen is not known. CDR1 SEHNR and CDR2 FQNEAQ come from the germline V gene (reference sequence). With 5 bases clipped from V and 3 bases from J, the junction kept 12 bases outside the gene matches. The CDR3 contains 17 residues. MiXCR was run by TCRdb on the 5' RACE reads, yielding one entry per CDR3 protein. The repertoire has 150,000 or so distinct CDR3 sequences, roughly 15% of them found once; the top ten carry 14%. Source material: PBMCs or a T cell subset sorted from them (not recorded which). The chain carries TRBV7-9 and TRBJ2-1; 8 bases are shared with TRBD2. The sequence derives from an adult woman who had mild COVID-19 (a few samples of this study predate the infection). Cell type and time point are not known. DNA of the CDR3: TGTGCCAGCAGCCGGGCAATTATAGCGGGATTCTACAATGAGCAGTTCTTC. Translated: CASSRAIIAGFYNEQFF.